This TCR beta chain was documented in a study of graft-versus-host responses after intestinal transplantation. Turning to this clone: What it binds is not known.

TCRdb's table, derived via immunoSEQ multiplex PCR, lists solely in-frame clones and lacks some. The sample has about 26,000 clones, 82% seen once. Whole-study results and caveats: Early post-transplant HvG declines were associated with peak circulating GvH clone levels.

The CDR3 runs 14 residues. CDR1 LGHNA and CDR2 YNFKEQ come from the germline V gene. Trimming took off 4 bases at V and 2 bases at J, with 10 bases between the two ends. The TCR sequence derives from a human donor who received an intestinal transplant. This material consisted of unstimulated CD4+ T cells sorted from spleen or lymph node cells, taken before intestinal transplant. This chain joins TRBV4-2 and TRBJ2-3, with D tentatively TRBD2 (6 bases). This CDR3 is CASSPRLVTDTQYF. DNA of the CDR3: TGTGCCAGCAGCCCCCGACTAGTCACAGATACGCAGTATTTT.